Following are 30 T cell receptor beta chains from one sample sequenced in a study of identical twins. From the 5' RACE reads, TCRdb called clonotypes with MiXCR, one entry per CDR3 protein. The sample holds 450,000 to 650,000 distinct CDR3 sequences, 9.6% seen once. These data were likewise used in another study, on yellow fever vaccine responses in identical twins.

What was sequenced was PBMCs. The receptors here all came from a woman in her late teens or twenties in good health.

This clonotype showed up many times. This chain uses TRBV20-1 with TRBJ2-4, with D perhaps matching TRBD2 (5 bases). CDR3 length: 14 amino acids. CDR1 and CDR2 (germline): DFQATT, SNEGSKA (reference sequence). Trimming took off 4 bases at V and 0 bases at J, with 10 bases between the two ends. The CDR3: CSAMSRGAKNIQYF. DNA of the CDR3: TGCAGTGCTATGTCCCGGGGAGCCAAAAACATTCAGTACTTC.

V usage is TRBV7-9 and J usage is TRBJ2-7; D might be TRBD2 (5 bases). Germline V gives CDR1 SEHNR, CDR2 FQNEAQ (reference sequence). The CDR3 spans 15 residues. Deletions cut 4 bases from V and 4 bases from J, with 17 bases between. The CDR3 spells CASSWAPPREYEQYF. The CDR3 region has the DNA TGTGCCAGCAGCTGGGCACCGCCAAGGGAGTACGAGCAGTACTTC.

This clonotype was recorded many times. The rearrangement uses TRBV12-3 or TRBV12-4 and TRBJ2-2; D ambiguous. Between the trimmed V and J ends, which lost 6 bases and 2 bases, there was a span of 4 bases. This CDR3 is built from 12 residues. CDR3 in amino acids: CASRVNTGELFF. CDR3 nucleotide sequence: TGTGCCAGCAGGGTAAACACCGGGGAGCTGTTTTTT.

The CDR3 is CASSLVVLAGGPSPMDTQYF. DNA of the CDR3: TGCGCCAGCAGCTTGGTGGTACTAGCGGGAGGGCCCTCCCCCATGGATACGCAGTATTTT. V and J are TRBV5-1 and TRBJ2-3, with 13 bases fitting TRBD2. V lost 0 bases, J lost 6 bases, and 16 bases stayed unmatched. The CDR3 totals 20 residues. The germline gives CDR1 SGHRS, CDR2 YFSETQ.

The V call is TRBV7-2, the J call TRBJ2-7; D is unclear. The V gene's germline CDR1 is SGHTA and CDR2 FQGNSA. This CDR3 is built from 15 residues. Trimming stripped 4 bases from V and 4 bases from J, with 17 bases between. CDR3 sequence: CASSYSDGLGYEQYF. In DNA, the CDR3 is TGTGCCAGCAGCTACTCGGACGGCTTGGGGTACGAGCAGTACTTC.

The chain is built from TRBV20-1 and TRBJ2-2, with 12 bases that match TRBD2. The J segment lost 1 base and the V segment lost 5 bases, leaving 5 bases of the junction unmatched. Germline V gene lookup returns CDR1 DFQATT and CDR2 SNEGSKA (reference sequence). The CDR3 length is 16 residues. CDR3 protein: CSALPSGRGNTGELFF. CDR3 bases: TGCAGTGCTTTGCCTAGCGGGAGGGGGAACACCGGGGAGCTGTTTTTT.

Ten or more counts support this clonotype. The CDR3, as DNA: TGCAGTGCCATTAATGAAAAACTGTTTTTT. It is translated as CSAINEKLFF. The V call is TRBV20-1, the J call TRBJ1-4, with no clear D. Between the trimmed V and J ends, which lost 6 bases and 4 bases, there was a span of 3 bases. This CDR3 contains 10 residues. Germline V CDR1 and CDR2: DFQATT, SNEGSKA (reference sequence).

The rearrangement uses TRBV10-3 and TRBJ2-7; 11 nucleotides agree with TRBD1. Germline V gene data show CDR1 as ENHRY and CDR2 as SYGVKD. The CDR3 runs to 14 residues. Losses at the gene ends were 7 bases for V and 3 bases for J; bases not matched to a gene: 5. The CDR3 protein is CAITRDRGDYEQYF. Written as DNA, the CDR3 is TGTGCCATCACAAGGGACAGGGGGGACTACGAGCAGTACTTC.

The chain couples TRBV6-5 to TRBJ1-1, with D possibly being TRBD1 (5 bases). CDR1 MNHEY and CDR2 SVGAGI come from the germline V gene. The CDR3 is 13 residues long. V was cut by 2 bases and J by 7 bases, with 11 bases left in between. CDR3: CASSYGTGVEAFF. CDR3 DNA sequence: TGTGCCAGCAGTTACGGAACAGGAGTTGAAGCTTTCTTT.

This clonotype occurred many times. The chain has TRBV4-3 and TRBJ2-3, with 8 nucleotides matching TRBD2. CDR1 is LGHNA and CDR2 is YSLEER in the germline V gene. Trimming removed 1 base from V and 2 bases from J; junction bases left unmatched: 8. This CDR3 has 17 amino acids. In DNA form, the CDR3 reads TGCGCCAGCAGCCAAGTGGGCAGCGGGGGCTCCACAGATACGCAGTATTTT. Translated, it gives CASSQVGSGGSTDTQYF.

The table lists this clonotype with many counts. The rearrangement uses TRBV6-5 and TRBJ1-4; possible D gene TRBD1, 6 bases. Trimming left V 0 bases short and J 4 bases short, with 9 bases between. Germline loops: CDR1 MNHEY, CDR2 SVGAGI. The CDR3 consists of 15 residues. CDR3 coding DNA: TGTGCCAGCAGTTACTCACAGGGTCTTAATGAAAAACTGTTTTTT. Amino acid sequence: CASSYSQGLNEKLFF.

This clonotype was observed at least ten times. CDR3 in DNA: TGTGCCAGCCTCGGGTGGAGAAGGGAGACCCAGTACTTC. Protein: CASLGWRRETQYF. The chain recombines TRBV7-9 with TRBJ2-5; D call uncertain. CDR3 size: 13 residues. With 8 bases removed from V and 5 bases from J, the gap between germline ends came to 15 bases. CDR1 is SEHNR, CDR2 FQNEAQ, per germline (reference sequence).

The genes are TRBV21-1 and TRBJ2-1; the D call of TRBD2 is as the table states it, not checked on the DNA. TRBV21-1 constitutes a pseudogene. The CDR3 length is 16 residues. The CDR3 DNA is TGTGCCAGCAGCCACTACTCAGGCGGGAGTGGAAATGAGCAGTTCTTC. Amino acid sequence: CASSHYSGGSGNEQFF.

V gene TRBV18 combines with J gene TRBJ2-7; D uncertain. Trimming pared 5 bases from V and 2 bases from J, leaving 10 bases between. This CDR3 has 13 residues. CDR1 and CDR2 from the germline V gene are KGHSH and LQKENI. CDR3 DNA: TGTGCCAGCTCAGGCGCAGCAGCCTACGAGCAGTACTTC. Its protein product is CASSGAAAYEQYF.

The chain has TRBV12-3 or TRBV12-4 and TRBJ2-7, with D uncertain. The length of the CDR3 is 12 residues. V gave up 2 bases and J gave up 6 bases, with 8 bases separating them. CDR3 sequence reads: CASSLIPGEQYF. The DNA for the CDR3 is TGTGCCAGCAGTTTAATCCCGGGCGAGCAGTACTTC.

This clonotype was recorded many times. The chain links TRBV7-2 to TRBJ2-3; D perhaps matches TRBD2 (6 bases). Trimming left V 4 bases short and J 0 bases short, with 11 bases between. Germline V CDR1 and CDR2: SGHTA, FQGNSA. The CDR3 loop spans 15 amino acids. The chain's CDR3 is CASSYLAVSTDTQYF. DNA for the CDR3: TGTGCCAGCAGCTACTTAGCGGTTAGCACAGATACGCAGTATTTT.

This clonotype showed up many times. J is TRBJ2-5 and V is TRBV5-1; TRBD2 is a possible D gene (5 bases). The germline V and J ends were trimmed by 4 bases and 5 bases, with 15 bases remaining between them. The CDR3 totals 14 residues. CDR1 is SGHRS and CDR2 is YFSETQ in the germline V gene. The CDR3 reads CASSRLLEGETQYF. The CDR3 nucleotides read TGCGCCAGCAGCAGGCTCTTAGAGGGCGAGACCCAGTACTTC.

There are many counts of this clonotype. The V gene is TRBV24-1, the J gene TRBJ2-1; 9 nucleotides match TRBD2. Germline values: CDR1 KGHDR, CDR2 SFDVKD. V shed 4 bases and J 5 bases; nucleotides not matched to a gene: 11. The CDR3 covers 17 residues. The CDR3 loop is CATSDPAKRGVDNEQFF. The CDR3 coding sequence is TGTGCCACCAGTGACCCCGCTAAGCGGGGGGTTGACAATGAGCAGTTCTTC.

CDR3 protein: CASSPTTTSTDTQYF. The CDR3 coding sequence is TGTGCCAGCAGCCCGACAACCACTAGCACAGATACGCAGTATTTT. The chain couples TRBV3-1 to TRBJ2-3; D is unclear. This CDR3 comprises 15 residues. The V and J ends lost 4 bases and 0 bases respectively, with 11 bases between them. Germline V lookup: CDR1 LGHDT, CDR2 YNNKEL (reference sequence).

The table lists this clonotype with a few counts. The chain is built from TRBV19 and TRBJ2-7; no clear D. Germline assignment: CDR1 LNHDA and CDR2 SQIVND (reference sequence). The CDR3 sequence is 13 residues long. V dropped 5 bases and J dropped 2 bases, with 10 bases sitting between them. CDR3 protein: CASSRSIAYEQYF. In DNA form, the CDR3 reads TGTGCCAGTAGTCGGAGTATTGCCTACGAGCAGTACTTC.

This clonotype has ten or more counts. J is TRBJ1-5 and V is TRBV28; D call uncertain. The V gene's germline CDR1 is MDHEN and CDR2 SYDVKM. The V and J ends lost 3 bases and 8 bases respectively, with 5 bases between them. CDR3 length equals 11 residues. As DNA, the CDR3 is TGTGCCAGCAGTTTGGGTGAGCCCCAGCATTTT. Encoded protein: CASSLGEPQHF.

The CDR3: CASSITSGATDTQYF. DNA of the CDR3: TGTGCCAGCAGCATTACTAGCGGAGCCACAGATACGCAGTATTTT. V is TRBV5-6 and J is TRBJ2-3; 8 bases match TRBD2. CDR3 size: 15 residues. The junction had 6 bases not matched to a gene; V was cut back by 4 bases and J by 2 bases. The germline V gene encodes CDR1 SGHDT and CDR2 YYEEEE.

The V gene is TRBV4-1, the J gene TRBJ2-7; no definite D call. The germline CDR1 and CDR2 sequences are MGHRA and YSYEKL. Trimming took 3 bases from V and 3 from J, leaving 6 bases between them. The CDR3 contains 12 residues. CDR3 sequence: CASSQNGYEQYF. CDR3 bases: TGCGCCAGCAGCCAGAACGGCTACGAGCAGTACTTC.

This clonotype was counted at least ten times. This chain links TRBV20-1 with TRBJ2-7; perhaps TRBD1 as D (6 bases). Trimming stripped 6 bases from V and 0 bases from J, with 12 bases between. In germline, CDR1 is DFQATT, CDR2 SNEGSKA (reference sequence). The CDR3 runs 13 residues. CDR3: CSAPGRGSYEQYF. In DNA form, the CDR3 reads TGCAGTGCCCCCGGCAGGGGCTCCTACGAGCAGTACTTC.

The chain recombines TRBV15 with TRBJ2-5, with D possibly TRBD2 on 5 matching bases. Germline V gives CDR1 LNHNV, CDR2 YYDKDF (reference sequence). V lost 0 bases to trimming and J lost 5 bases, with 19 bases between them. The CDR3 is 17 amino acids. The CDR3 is CATSRDPDRGRRETQYF. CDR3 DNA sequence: TGTGCCACCAGCAGAGACCCCGACCGGGGTAGACGGGAGACCCAGTACTTC.

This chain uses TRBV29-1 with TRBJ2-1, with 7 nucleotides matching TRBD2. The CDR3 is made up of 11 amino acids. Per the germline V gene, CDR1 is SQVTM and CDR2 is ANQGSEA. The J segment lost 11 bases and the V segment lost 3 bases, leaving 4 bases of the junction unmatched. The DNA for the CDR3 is TGCAGCGTTGATATACTAGCGCAGCAGTTCTTC. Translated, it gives CSVDILAQQFF.

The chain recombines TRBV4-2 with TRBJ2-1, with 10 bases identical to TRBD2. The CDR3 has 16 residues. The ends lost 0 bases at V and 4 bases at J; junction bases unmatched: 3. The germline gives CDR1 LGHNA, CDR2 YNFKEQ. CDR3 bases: TGTGCCAGCAGCCAAGAGTGGACTAGCGGTTACAATGAGCAGTTCTTC. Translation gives CASSQEWTSGYNEQFF.

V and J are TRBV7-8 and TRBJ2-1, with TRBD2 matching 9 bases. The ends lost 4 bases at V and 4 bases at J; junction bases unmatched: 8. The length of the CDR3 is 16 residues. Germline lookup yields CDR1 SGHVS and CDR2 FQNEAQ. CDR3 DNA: TGTGCCAGCAGCTGGCTCCTAGCGGGACTTTACAATGAGCAGTTCTTC. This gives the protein CASSWLLAGLYNEQFF.

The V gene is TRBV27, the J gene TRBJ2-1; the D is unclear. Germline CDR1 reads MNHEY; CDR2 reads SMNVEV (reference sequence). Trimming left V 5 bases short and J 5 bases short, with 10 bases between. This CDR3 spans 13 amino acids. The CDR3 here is CASSQFPNNEQFF. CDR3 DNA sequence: TGTGCCAGCAGTCAATTTCCTAACAATGAGCAGTTCTTC.

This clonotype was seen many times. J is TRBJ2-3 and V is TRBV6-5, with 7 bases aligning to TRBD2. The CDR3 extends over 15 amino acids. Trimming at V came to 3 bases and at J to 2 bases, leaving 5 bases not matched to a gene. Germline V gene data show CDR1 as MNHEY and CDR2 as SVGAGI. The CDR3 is CASSYASGYTDTQYF. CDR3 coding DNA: TGTGCCAGCAGTTATGCTAGCGGATACACAGATACGCAGTATTTT.